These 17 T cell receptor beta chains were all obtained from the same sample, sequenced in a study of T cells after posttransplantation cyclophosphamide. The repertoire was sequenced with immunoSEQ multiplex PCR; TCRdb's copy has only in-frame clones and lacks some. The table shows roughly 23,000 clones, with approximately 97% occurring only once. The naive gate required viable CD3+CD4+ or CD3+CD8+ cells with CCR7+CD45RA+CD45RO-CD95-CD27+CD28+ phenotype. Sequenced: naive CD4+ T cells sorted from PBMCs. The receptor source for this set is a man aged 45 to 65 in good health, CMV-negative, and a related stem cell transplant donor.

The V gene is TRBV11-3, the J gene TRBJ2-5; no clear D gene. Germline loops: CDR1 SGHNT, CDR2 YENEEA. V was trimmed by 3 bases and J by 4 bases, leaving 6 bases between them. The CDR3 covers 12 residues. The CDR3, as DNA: TGTGCCAGCAGCTTCTTCGGAGAGACCCAGTACTTC. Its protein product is CASSFFGETQYF.

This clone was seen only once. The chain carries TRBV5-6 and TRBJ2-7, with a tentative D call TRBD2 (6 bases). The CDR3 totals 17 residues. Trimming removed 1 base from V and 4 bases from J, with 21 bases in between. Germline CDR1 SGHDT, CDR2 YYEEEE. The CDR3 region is CASSLKPAARRGYEQYF. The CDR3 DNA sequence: TGTGCCAGCAGCTTGAAACCCGCCGCCAGGCGGGGATACGAGCAGTACTTC.

CDR3 sequence: CASRLAGASYEQYF. DNA of the CDR3: TGCGCCAGCAGGTTAGCGGGAGCTTCCTACGAGCAGTACTTC. The chain has TRBV10-2 and TRBJ2-7; 9 bases line up with TRBD2. CDR3 size: 14 residues. The ends lost 6 bases at V and 1 base at J; junction bases unmatched: 4. Germline V gives CDR1 WSHSY, CDR2 SAAADI.

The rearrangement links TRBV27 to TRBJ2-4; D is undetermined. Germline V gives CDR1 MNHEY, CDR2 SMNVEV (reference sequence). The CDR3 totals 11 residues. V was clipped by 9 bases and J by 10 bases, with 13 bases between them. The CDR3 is CARFRSVIQYF. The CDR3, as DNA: TGTGCCAGATTTAGATCGGTTATTCAGTACTTC.

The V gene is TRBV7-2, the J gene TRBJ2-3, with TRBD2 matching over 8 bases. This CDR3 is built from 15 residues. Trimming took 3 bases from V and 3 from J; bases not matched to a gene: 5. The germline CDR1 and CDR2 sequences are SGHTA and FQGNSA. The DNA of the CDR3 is TGTGCCAGCAGCTTGGTTACTAGCGGAACAGATACGCAGTATTTT. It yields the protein CASSLVTSGTDTQYF.

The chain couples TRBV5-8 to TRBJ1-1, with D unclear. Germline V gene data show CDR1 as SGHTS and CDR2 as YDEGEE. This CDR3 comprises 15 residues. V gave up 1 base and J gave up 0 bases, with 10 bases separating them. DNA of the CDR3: TGTGCCAGCAGCTTGTGGCTGGCCATGAACACTGAAGCTTTCTTT. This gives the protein CASSLWLAMNTEAFF.

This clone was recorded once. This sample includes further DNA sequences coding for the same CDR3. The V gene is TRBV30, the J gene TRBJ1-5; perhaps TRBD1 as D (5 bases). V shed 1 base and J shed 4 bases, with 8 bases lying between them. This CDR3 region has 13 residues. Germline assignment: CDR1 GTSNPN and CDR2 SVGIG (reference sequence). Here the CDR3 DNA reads TGTGCCTGGAGTGGGGGGGGAAATCAGCCCCAGCATTTT. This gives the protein CAWSGGGNQPQHF. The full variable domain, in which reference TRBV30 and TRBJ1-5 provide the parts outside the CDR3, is SQTIHQWPATLVQPVGSPLSLECTVEGTSNPNLYWYRQAAGRGLQLLFYSVGIGQISSEVPQNLSASRPQDRQFILSSKKLLLSDSGFYLCAWSGGGNQPQHFGDGTRLSIL.

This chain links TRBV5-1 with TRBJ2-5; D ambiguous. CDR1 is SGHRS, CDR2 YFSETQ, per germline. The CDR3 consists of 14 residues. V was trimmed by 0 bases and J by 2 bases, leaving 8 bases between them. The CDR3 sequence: CASSLAAVQETQYF. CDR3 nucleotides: TGCGCCAGCAGCTTGGCGGCGGTACAAGAGACCCAGTACTTC.

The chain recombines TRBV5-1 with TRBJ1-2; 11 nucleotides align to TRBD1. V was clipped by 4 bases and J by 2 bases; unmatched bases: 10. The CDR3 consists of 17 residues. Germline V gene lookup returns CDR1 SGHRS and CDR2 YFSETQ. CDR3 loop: CASSAMVGQGGNYGYTF. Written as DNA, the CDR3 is TGCGCCAGCAGCGCCATGGTGGGACAGGGGGGGAACTATGGCTACACCTTC.

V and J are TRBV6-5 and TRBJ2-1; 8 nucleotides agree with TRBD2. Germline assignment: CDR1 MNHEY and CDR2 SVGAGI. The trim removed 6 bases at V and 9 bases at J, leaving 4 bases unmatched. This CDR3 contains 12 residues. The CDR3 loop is CASSPRGGEQFF. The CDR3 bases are TGTGCCAGCAGCCCACGGGGGGGTGAGCAGTTCTTC.

The CDR3 region is CASSLGYREEKLFF. CDR3 nucleotide sequence: TGCGCCAGCAGCTTGGGTTACAGGGAAGAAAAACTGTTTTTT. The chain uses TRBV5-1 and TRBJ1-4; tentatively, D is TRBD1 (6 bases). This CDR3 has 14 amino acids. In germline, CDR1 is SGHRS, CDR2 YFSETQ. V was clipped by 0 bases and J by 8 bases, with 11 bases between them.

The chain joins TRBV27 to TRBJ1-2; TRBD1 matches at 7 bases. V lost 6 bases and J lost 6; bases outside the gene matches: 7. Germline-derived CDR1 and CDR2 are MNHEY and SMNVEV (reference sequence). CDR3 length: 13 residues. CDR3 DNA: TGTGCCAGCAGAGTAACCGGGACAGATGGCTACACCTTC. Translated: CASRVTGTDGYTF.

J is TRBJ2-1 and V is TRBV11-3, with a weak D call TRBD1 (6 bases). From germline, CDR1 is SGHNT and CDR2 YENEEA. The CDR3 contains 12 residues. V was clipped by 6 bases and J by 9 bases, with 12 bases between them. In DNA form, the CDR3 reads TGTGCCAGCAGTTTAACAGGGACTGAGCAGTTCTTC. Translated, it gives CASSLTGTEQFF.

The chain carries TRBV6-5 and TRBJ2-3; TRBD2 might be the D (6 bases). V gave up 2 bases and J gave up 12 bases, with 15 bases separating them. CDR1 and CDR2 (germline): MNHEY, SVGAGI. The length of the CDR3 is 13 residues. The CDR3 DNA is TGTGCCAGCAGTTACAGGGACTCATTATTCCAGTATTTT. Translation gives CASSYRDSLFQYF.

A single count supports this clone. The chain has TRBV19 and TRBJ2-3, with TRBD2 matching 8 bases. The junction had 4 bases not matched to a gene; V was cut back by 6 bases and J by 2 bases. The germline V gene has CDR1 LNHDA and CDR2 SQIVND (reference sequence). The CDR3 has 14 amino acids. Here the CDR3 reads CASSSAGDTDTQYF. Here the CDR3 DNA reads TGTGCCAGTAGCTCAGCGGGGGACACAGATACGCAGTATTTT.

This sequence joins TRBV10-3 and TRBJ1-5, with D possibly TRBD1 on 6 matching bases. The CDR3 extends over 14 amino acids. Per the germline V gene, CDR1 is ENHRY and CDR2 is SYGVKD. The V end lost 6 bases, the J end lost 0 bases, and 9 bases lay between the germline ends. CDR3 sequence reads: CAIRDSSSNQPQHF. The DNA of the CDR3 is TGTGCCATCAGGGACAGTTCTAGCAATCAGCCCCAGCATTTT.

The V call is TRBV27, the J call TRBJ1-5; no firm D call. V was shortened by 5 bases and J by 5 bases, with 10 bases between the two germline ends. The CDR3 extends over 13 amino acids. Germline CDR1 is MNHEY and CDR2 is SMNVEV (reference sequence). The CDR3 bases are TGTGCCAGCAGTAAAAACAGAGATCAGCCCCAGCATTTT. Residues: CASSKNRDQPQHF.